A single TCR beta chain is shown here with its context. Original analysis: Individual samples carried between roughly 23,224 and 700,000 TCRs, with 95,638 as the median. Via MiXCR, TCRdb re-called the RACE reads, giving one row per CDR3 protein. TCRdb's processing, not the study's, gives the V and J calls here. The table shows over 130,000 distinct CDR3 sequences, with approximately 10% occurring only once. The sample is drawn from a study of human T cells and chemical hapten exposure. Study-wide background: 0.01% DPC was applied to the upper back in patch tests, which were read at 6 days.

The time point: patch test 2, 6 weeks after DPC sensitization. Treatment defined: therapeutic diphenylcyclopropenone sensitization with weekly scalp DPC. Whole blood, unfractionated, served as the material for total RNA extraction. V dropped 7 bases and J dropped 6 bases, with 20 bases sitting between them. The CDR3 sequence is 14 residues long. In germline, CDR1 is GTSNPN, CDR2 SVGIG (reference sequence). The chain recombines TRBV30 with TRBJ2-3, with D possibly matching TRBD1 (6 bases). The receptor comes from a woman between 50 and 59 years old with alopecia areata. Some clones in this sample may be carry-over from other donors' samples. The input for sequencing was whole blood, taken in connection with sensitization to the hapten diphenylcyclopropenone (DPC). CDR3 amino acids: CAFTKTGRRDTQYF. CDR3 nucleotides: TGTGCCTTTACTAAGACAGGTCGGAGGGATACGCAGTATTTT.